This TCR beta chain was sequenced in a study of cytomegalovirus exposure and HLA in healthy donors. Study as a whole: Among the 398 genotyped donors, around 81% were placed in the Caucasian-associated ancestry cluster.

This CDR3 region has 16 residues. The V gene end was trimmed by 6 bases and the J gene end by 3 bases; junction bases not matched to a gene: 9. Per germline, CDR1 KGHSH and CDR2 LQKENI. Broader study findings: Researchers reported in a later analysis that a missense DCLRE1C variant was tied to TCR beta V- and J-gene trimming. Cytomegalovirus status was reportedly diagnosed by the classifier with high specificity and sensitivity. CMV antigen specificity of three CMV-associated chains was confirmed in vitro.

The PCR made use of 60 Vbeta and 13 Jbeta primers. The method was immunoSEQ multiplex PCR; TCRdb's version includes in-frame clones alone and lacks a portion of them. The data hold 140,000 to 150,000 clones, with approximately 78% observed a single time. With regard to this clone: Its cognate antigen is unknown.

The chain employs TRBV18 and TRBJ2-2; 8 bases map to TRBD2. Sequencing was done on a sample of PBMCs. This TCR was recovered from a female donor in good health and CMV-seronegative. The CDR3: CASSPPGLVYTGELFF. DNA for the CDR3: TGTGCCAGCTCGCCGCCGGGACTAGTGTACACCGGGGAGCTGTTTTTT.